This entry features one TCR beta chain sequence. The antigen remains undetermined. An end of the junction differs from the germline gene, which may be a read error. Researchers ran the PCR with 60 Vbeta and 13 Jbeta primers. Method: immunoSEQ multiplex PCR; TCRdb's copy keeps in-frame clones and lacks some. The table lists under 150,000 clones, 80% of them singletons. These data are taken from a study of cytomegalovirus exposure and HLA in healthy donors. Study-wide background: In a previous analysis, 120 million or so unique TCR beta sequences were found from about 190 million T cells.

The CDR3 runs 12 residues. Looked up from germline, CDR1 is SEHNR and CDR2 is FQNEAQ (reference sequence). Whole-study results and caveats: In most subjects, TCR beta sequences reportedly gave accurate predictions of HLA-A and HLA-B alleles. Earlier analysis found most TCR beta V segments productive about 87% or about 30% of the time. The study listed roughly 160 cytomegalovirus-associated TCR beta chains.

This sequence was found in a woman aged 40-49 years in good health and CMV-seronegative. The V gene is TRBV7-9, the J gene TRBJ1-2; D is perhaps TRBD1 (5 bases). Sequenced material: PBMCs. The CDR3 protein is CSSSYDSDGYTF. The CDR3, as DNA: TGTTCCAGCAGCTACGACAGTGATGGCTACACCTTC.